A selection of T cell receptor beta chains follows, all from one sample in a study of blood T cell repertoires in COVID-19. The repertoire was sequenced with immunoSEQ multiplex PCR; TCRdb's copy has only in-frame clones and lacks some. The sample has 150,000 to 200,000 clones, approximately 95% seen once; the top ten hold 2%. Input material: peripheral blood. The origin of the receptors is a woman between 55 and 75 years old with COVID-19, enrolled during active disease. The CDR3 runs from the conserved cysteine through the conserved F or W. The D gene is left open where the match is weak. Where a row states a size, it is once, few, many or the class of an expanded clone; other rows omit it.

V: TRBV7-8
J: TRBJ2-3
size: NA
D: TRBD2
DNA: TGTGCCAGCAGCCCCTCCCGAGCGGGGGCCACAGATACGCAGTATTTT
CDR3: CASSPSRAGATDTQYF

V: TRBV7-9
J: TRBJ2-7
size: NA
D: NA
DNA: TGTGCCAGCAGGCCACAGGGTAACGGGCAGTACTTC
CDR3: CASRPQGNGQYF

V: TRBV5-1
J: TRBJ1-1
size: few
D: NA
DNA: TGCGCCAGCAGCGAGGGACAGAACACTGAAGCTTTCTTT
CDR3: CASSEGQNTEAFF

V: TRBV6-5
J: TRBJ2-4
size: NA
D: TRBD1
DNA: TGTGCCAGCACCCGAGCGACAGGGAATCAAAACATTCAGTACTTC
CDR3: CASTRATGNQNIQYF

V: TRBV7-2
J: TRBJ1-2
size: NA
D: NA
DNA: TGTGCCAGCAGCTTAGGGACAGTAAGGAGAGACTATGGCTACACCTTC
CDR3: CASSLGTVRRDYGYTF

V: TRBV29-1
J: TRBJ1-4
size: NA
D: NA
DNA: TGCAGCGCTACTTATGAAAAACTGTTTTTT
CDR3: CSATYEKLFF

V: TRBV19
J: TRBJ1-5
size: NA
D: NA
DNA: TGTGCCAGTAGGACTCGAGGGCGTAGCAATCAGCCCCAGCATTTT
CDR3: CASRTRGRSNQPQHF

V: TRBV19
J: TRBJ1-2
size: NA
D: TRBD1
DNA: TGTGCCAGTACCGGGACAGGGAGGTTATATGGCTACACCTTC
CDR3: CASTGTGRLYGYTF

V: TRBV6-2/TRBV6-3
J: TRBJ2-5
size: NA
D: TRBD2
DNA: TGTGCCAGCAGTCCCCTCCTGGGACTAGCCGACCAAGAGACCCAGTACTTC
CDR3: CASSPLLGLADQETQYF

V: TRBV30
J: TRBJ2-3
size: NA
D: TRBD2
DNA: TGTGCCTGGAGTGAGGGGCTAGCGGGGGGGATCGCAGATACGCAGTATTTT
CDR3: CAWSEGLAGGIADTQYF

V: TRBV5-6
J: TRBJ1-5
size: once
D: NA
DNA: TGTGCCAGCAGCTTAAGCCCTCCAGGGAATCAGCCCCAGCATTTT
CDR3: CASSLSPPGNQPQHF

V: TRBV21-1
J: TRBJ1-4
size: NA
D: NA
DNA: TGTGCCAGCACCGGGAGAATGAGTGAAAAACTGTTTTTT
CDR3: CASTGRMSEKLFF

V: TRBV2
J: TRBJ1-6
size: few
D: TRBD1
DNA: TGTGCCAGCAGTGATTACAGGGGGCATAATTCACCCCTCCACTTT
CDR3: CASSDYRGHNSPLHF

V: TRBV5-1
J: TRBJ1-3
size: NA
D: TRBD1
DNA: TGCGCCAGCAGCTTGGAGCCCGGGACAGAGGTTCCTGGAAACACCATATATTTT
CDR3: CASSLEPGTEVPGNTIYF

V: TRBV6-2/TRBV6-3
J: TRBJ2-2
size: NA
D: TRBD2
DNA: TGTGCCAGCAGTACACTAGCGGCGAACACCGGGGAGCTGTTTTTT
CDR3: CASSTLAANTGELFF

V: TRBV19
J: TRBJ2-7
size: few
D: NA
DNA: TGTGCCAGTAGTATCCGGACAGATAATTACGAGCAGTACTTC
CDR3: CASSIRTDNYEQYF

V: TRBV10-3
J: TRBJ1-1
size: once
D: TRBD1
DNA: TGTGCCATCAGTGCAGGGGGCCGAAACACTGAAGCTTTCTTT
CDR3: CAISAGGRNTEAFF

V: TRBV18
J: TRBJ1-1
size: NA
D: NA
DNA: TGTGCCAGCTCACAGGGACACCTGAACACTGAAGCTTTCTTT
CDR3: CASSQGHLNTEAFF

V: TRBV13
J: TRBJ1-1
size: NA
D: NA
DNA: TGTGCCAGCAGCCCTGGGGGGAGGAACACTGAAGCTTTCTTT
CDR3: CASSPGGRNTEAFF

V: TRBV4-1
J: TRBJ1-6
size: NA
D: NA
DNA: TGCGCCAGCAGCCAAGAGGGCCGGCCCCTTAATTCACCCCTCCACTTT
CDR3: CASSQEGRPLNSPLHF

V: TRBV27
J: TRBJ2-1
size: NA
D: TRBD2
DNA: TGTGCCAGCAGTTTACCACATAGCGGGGAAAGAGAAACCGAGCAGTTCTTC
CDR3: CASSLPHSGERETEQFF

V: TRBV3-1/TRBV3-2
J: TRBJ1-4
size: NA
D: TRBD1
DNA: TGTGCCAGCAGCCAACTGACAGGGGGCGGAAAACTGTTTTTT
CDR3: CASSQLTGGGKLFF

V: TRBV4-2
J: TRBJ2-5
size: NA
D: NA
DNA: TGTGCCAGCAGCCAAGATTCAGGGGACGAGACCCAGTACTTC
CDR3: CASSQDSGDETQYF

V: TRBV3-1/TRBV3-2
J: TRBJ2-5
size: NA
D: NA
DNA: TGTGCCAGCAGCCAAGGAAGTAGCGGAGGGCAGGAGACCCAGTACTTC
CDR3: CASSQGSSGGQETQYF

V: TRBV18
J: TRBJ1-2
size: NA
D: NA
DNA: TGTGCCAGCTCACCACAGGTCACAGACCCCTATGGCTACACCTTC
CDR3: CASSPQVTDPYGYTF

V: TRBV5-4
J: TRBJ1-4
size: NA
D: TRBD1
DNA: TGTGCCAGCAGCTTGGTGGCAGGACAGGGGCTGATGGCTAATGAAAAACTGTTTTTT
CDR3: CASSLVAGQGLMANEKLFF

V: TRBV2
J: TRBJ1-2
size: NA
D: NA
DNA: TGTGCCAGCAGCACCTCCCGGGGGGTCAGCTATGGCTACACCTTC
CDR3: CASSTSRGVSYGYTF

V: TRBV3-1/TRBV3-2
J: TRBJ2-1
size: NA
D: TRBD2
DNA: TGTGCCAGCAGCCAAGGACTAGCGGGGGTGATCTCCTACAATGAGCAGTTCTTC
CDR3: CASSQGLAGVISYNEQFF

V: TRBV7-2
J: TRBJ1-5
size: few
D: TRBD1
DNA: TGTGCCAGCAGCTTACAACAGGGGGATCAGCCCCAGCATTTT
CDR3: CASSLQQGDQPQHF

V: TRBV5-5
J: TRBJ2-3
size: NA
D: TRBD2
DNA: TGTGCCAGCAGCTTTGGCGGGGGGAAAGATACGCAGTATTTT
CDR3: CASSFGGGKDTQYF

V: TRBV9
J: TRBJ1-3
size: NA
D: NA
DNA: TGTGCCAGCAGCGCCGCGGGGGCGGGCGGAAACACCATATATTTT
CDR3: CASSAAGAGGNTIYF

V: TRBV7-3
J: TRBJ2-1
size: NA
D: NA
DNA: TGTGCCAGCAGCTCATTGCAGGGTGATGAGCAGTTCTTC
CDR3: CASSSLQGDEQFF

V: TRBV6-2/TRBV6-3
J: TRBJ2-5
size: NA
D: TRBD1
DNA: TGTGCCAGCAGTTACCCATTCTACGGACAGGTTATTGGGGAGACCCAGTACTTC
CDR3: CASSYPFYGQVIGETQYF

V: TRBV3-1/TRBV3-2
J: TRBJ1-3
size: NA
D: NA
DNA: TGTGCCAGCAGCCAAGGTGTAGGGAGCGCTGGAAACACCATATATTTT
CDR3: CASSQGVGSAGNTIYF

V: TRBV9
J: TRBJ1-1
size: NA
D: TRBD1
DNA: TGTGCCAGCAGCGCCCTGACAGGGATGAACACTGAAGCTTTCTTT
CDR3: CASSALTGMNTEAFF

V: TRBV3-1/TRBV3-2
J: TRBJ2-3
size: NA
D: TRBD1
DNA: TGTGCCAGCAATCCCGGGACAGGCACAGATACGCAGTATTTT
CDR3: CASNPGTGTDTQYF

V: TRBV2
J: TRBJ2-7
size: NA
D: TRBD1
DNA: TGTGCCAGCAGTGAACACTCGACAGGGACCTCCTACGAGCAGTACTTC
CDR3: CASSEHSTGTSYEQYF

V: TRBV3-1/TRBV3-2
J: TRBJ2-7
size: once
D: NA
DNA: TGTGCCAGCACAATAGGGGACGAGCAGTACTTC
CDR3: CASTIGDEQYF

V: TRBV6-2/TRBV6-3
J: TRBJ1-6
size: NA
D: NA
DNA: TGTGCCAGCAGTTTCGGGGAGTCACCCCTCCACTTT
CDR3: CASSFGESPLHF

V: TRBV6-1
J: TRBJ1-6
size: NA
D: NA
DNA: TGTGCCAGCAGTGAGCCGCAGGGTGCGAATTCACCCCTCCACTTT
CDR3: CASSEPQGANSPLHF

V: TRBV18
J: TRBJ1-6
size: NA
D: NA
DNA: TGTGCCAGCTCACCGGGCCGGCCAGGGGCGAGACCCAATTCACCCCTCCACTTT
CDR3: CASSPGRPGARPNSPLHF

V: TRBV5-4
J: TRBJ1-2
size: NA
D: NA
DNA: TGTGCCAGCAGCTTGGACTCCGCCTATGGCTACACCTTC
CDR3: CASSLDSAYGYTF

V: TRBV4-3
J: TRBJ1-2
size: NA
D: NA
DNA: TGCGCCAGCAGCCGCGGGCCGGGGGGCTATGGCTACACCTTC
CDR3: CASSRGPGGYGYTF

V: TRBV2
J: TRBJ2-7
size: NA
D: TRBD1
DNA: TGTGCCAGCAGTGATAGAGCAGGGGGCGGGTACTTC
CDR3: CASSDRAGGGYF

V: TRBV6-5
J: TRBJ1-5
size: NA
D: NA
DNA: TGTGCCAGCAGCCCCGACAGTTCCTCGATCCAGCCCCAGCATTTT
CDR3: CASSPDSSSIQPQHF